The entry that follows covers one T cell receptor beta chain sequence. The data derive from a study of read filtering for tumor transcriptome and immune sequencing. The CDR3 covers 12 residues. Germline V CDR1 and CDR2: SEHNR, FQNEAQ (reference sequence). The germline V and J ends were trimmed by 5 bases and 7 bases, with 9 bases remaining between them. From around 440 ng of RNA, a library with molecular barcoded alpha/delta and beta/gamma adaptors was made. One entry per CDR3 protein, called by TCRdb with MiXCR from the reads. The sample has 20,000 to 25,000 distinct CDR3 sequences; approximately 14% are singletons.

The chain recombines TRBV7-9 with TRBJ2-1; a weak D match, TRBD2 (5 bases). The source material was a population of CD138-negative cells sorted from bone marrow. This TCR was recovered from a donor aged 40 or over with multiple myeloma. This CDR3 is CASSPEDNEQFF. The CDR3 coding sequence is TGTGCCAGCAGCCCGGAGGATAATGAGCAGTTCTTC.